This is a list of T cell receptor beta chains from one sample in a study of blood T cell repertoires in COVID-19. The method was immunoSEQ multiplex PCR; TCRdb's version includes in-frame clones alone and lacks a portion of them. The table records approximately 150,000 clones, 84% of them present only once. Sequences were obtained from peripheral blood. These receptors all stem from an elderly woman with acute or convalescent COVID-19. The CDR3 runs from the conserved cysteine through the conserved F or W. Fields, in order: CDR3 length, V gene, D gene, clone size, J gene, CDR3 DNA, CDR3 protein. The D gene is left open where the match is weak. Clone size, where shown, is once, few, many, or a class for clones that have expanded.

13	TRBV6-5	NA	NA	TRBJ2-7	TGTGCCAGCACCGCGGCAGGGGAATACGAGCAGTACTTC	CASTAAGEYEQYF
15	TRBV5-1	NA	NA	TRBJ2-2	TGCGCCAGCAGCCCATCGGGTCTGAACACCGGGGAGCTGTTTTTT	CASSPSGLNTGELFF
16	TRBV5-1	TRBD1	NA	TRBJ2-5	TGCGCCAGCAGCTTGGCCCGGACAGGGGTCCAAGAGACCCAGTACTTC	CASSLARTGVQETQYF
15	TRBV24-1	TRBD1	few	TRBJ1-2	TGTGCCACCAGCAGGGGGCGCTTATCAAACTATGGCTACACCTTC	CATSRGRLSNYGYTF
17	TRBV28	TRBD2	NA	TRBJ2-5	TGTGCCAGCAGCTTCCCTGGCGGGCGGGAGCCGAGGAAGACCCAGTACTTC	CASSFPGGREPRKTQYF
14	TRBV27	NA	NA	TRBJ2-1	TGTGCCAGCAGTGTGCAGCGGATTTGGGATGAGCAGTTCTTC	CASSVQRIWDEQFF
14	TRBV2	NA	NA	TRBJ1-4	TGTGCCAGCAATGGACTGAGAGTGAATGAAAAACTGTTTTTT	CASNGLRVNEKLFF
12	TRBV25-1	NA	once	TRBJ1-3	TGTGCCAGTACAGGGACAGGAAACACCATATATTTT	CASTGTGNTIYF
15	TRBV7-9	TRBD2	NA	TRBJ2-1	TGTGCCAGCAGCCTTCTAGCGGGGGGGACCAATGAGCAGTTCTTC	CASSLLAGGTNEQFF
12	TRBV7-2	NA	once	TRBJ1-2	TGTGCCAGCAGGTCCGACAGATCTGGCTACACCTTC	CASRSDRSGYTF
16	TRBV11-1	TRBD1	few	TRBJ2-3	TGTGCCAGCAGCTTAACAGGGGGCGCCCCCACAGATACGCAGTATTTT	CASSLTGGAPTDTQYF
15	TRBV3-1/TRBV3-2	NA	NA	TRBJ1-1	TGTGCCAGCAGCCAAACAGGGTTCGGGAACACTGAAGCTTTCTTT	CASSQTGFGNTEAFF
12	TRBV6-2/TRBV6-3	NA	few	TRBJ2-7	TGTGCCAGCAGTAAGCAGGGGTACGAGCAGTACTTC	CASSKQGYEQYF
15	TRBV7-6	TRBD1	NA	TRBJ1-6	TGTGCCAGCAGCCTATCCGGGACAGAAAATTCACCCCTCCACTTT	CASSLSGTENSPLHF
13	TRBV29-1	NA	NA	TRBJ1-3	TGCAGCGTTGCGGGGGGTTCTGGAAACACCATATATTTT	CSVAGGSGNTIYF
15	TRBV28	TRBD1	NA	TRBJ2-7	TGTGCCAGCGGTCCAGGGACAGGGGGCGCCTACGAGCAGTACTTC	CASGPGTGGAYEQYF
13	TRBV2	NA	NA	TRBJ1-6	TGTGCCACCGGGGAGGGTATGAATTCACCCCTCCACTTT	CATGEGMNSPLHF
16	TRBV19	TRBD2	NA	TRBJ2-3	TGTGCCAGTAGTATAGCTTTTCGGGGGGGGGCAGATACGCAGTATTTT	CASSIAFRGGADTQYF
16	TRBV6-2/TRBV6-3	NA	NA	TRBJ1-2	TGTGCCAGCAGTACCCCCCAAAGGGGGTACGGCTATGGCTACACCTTC	CASSTPQRGYGYGYTF
15	TRBV3-1/TRBV3-2	TRBD1	NA	TRBJ1-1	TGTGCCAGCAGCCACGGGGACAGAGAGAACACTGAAGCTTTCTTT	CASSHGDRENTEAFF
17	TRBV3-1/TRBV3-2	TRBD2	few	TRBJ2-7	TGTGCCAGCAGCCCACCAAGTTCTAGCGGGAGGGCTGACGAGCAGTACTTC	CASSPPSSSGRADEQYF
14	TRBV6-2/TRBV6-3	NA	NA	TRBJ1-6	TGTGCCAGCAGCCCGAACCGGGATAATTCACCCCTCCACTTT	CASSPNRDNSPLHF
12	TRBV7-2	NA	NA	TRBJ1-2	TGTGCCAGCAGCTTACCGAGCTATGGCTACACCTTC	CASSLPSYGYTF
15	TRBV12-5	NA	NA	TRBJ1-1	TGTGCTAGTGGTTTGTATTTAGGAGCTTGGACTGAAGCTTTCTTT	CASGLYLGAWTEAFF
16	TRBV19	NA	NA	TRBJ1-1	TGTGCCAGTAGTATAGATCTTCCCCCTAGGAGCACTGAAGCTTTCTTT	CASSIDLPPRSTEAFF
15	TRBV27	TRBD2	once	TRBJ2-5	TGTGCCAGCAGCCTAGGACCCCGGGGGGAAGAGACCCAGTACTTC	CASSLGPRGEETQYF
16	TRBV5-1	TRBD1	once	TRBJ1-5	TGCGCCAGCAGCCCCCAGGGCAGGGGACAGAATCAGCCCCAGCATTTT	CASSPQGRGQNQPQHF
17	TRBV6-2/TRBV6-3	NA	NA	TRBJ2-1	TGTGCCAGCAGTTACCCGCCTAGCTCTGGCTCCTACAATGAGCAGTTCTTC	CASSYPPSSGSYNEQFF
14	TRBV6-6	TRBD1	NA	TRBJ1-2	TGTGCCAGCGGACTAACAGGGGGTAGAGAGAGCTACACCTTC	CASGLTGGRESYTF
15	TRBV6-2/TRBV6-3	NA	NA	TRBJ1-4	TGTGCCAGCAGTTTATCCGGGCGGAGGGAAGGAAAACTGTTTTTT	CASSLSGRREGKLFF
16	TRBV4-2	TRBD1	NA	TRBJ1-4	TGTGCCAGCAGCCAAGACTCGACAGGGAGTAATGAAAAACTGTTTTTT	CASSQDSTGSNEKLFF
16	TRBV6-2/TRBV6-3	TRBD2	NA	TRBJ2-3	TGTGCCAGCAGTTACCCTAGCGGGGGGATCACAGATACGCAGTATTTT	CASSYPSGGITDTQYF
14	TRBV4-3	NA	NA	TRBJ1-6	TGCGCCAGCAGCCCGACAGGCCCAATCTCACCCCTCCACTTT	CASSPTGPISPLHF
15	TRBV10-3	TRBD1	NA	TRBJ2-3	TGTGCCATCAGAACGGACAGGTCTAGCACAGATACGCAGTATTTT	CAIRTDRSSTDTQYF
16	TRBV3-1/TRBV3-2	NA	NA	TRBJ2-3	TGTGCCAGCAGCCAACTCGTTGGGGGGATCACAGATACGCAGTATTTT	CASSQLVGGITDTQYF
14	TRBV5-6	TRBD1	NA	TRBJ1-5	TGTGCCAGCAGCTTAAGACAGGGGGCACCTACCCAGCATTTT	CASSLRQGAPTQHF
12	TRBV28	NA	NA	TRBJ2-3	TGTGCCAGCAGTGAGGAGTTAGATACGCAGTATTTT	CASSEELDTQYF
14	TRBV2	NA	NA	TRBJ1-2	TGTGCCAGCAGTGGGACAGCGATGAACTATGGCTACACCTTC	CASSGTAMNYGYTF
14	TRBV7-9	TRBD1	NA	TRBJ1-4	TGTGCCAGCAGCGACCCGACAGGGGCTGGAAAACTGTTTTTT	CASSDPTGAGKLFF
14	TRBV7-9	NA	NA	TRBJ1-4	TGTGCCAGCAGCAGGACCGGGGGGGATGAAAAACTGTTTTTT	CASSRTGGDEKLFF
13	TRBV19	NA	NA	TRBJ1-2	TGTGCCAGTAGTATAGGGCTTAACTATGGCTACACCTTC	CASSIGLNYGYTF
14	TRBV9	TRBD2	NA	TRBJ2-7	TGTGCCAGCAGCATGGGACTAGAGATCTACGAGCAGTACTTC	CASSMGLEIYEQYF
13	TRBV14	NA	NA	TRBJ1-2	TGTGCCAGCAGCCACTCGACGGGATATGGCTACACCTTC	CASSHSTGYGYTF
15	TRBV7-7	TRBD1	NA	TRBJ2-3	TGTGCTAGCAGCTTGGGGACAGGGAGCACAGATACGCAGTATTTT	CASSLGTGSTDTQYF
14	TRBV7-2	NA	NA	TRBJ1-5	TGTGCCAGCAGAAGGGGATCCGGCAATCAGCCCCAGCATTTT	CASRRGSGNQPQHF
21	TRBV29-1	NA	NA	TRBJ2-2	TGCAGCGTTTTAGGATTTCACGACAGGCGTTCATCCCGGATTAACACCGGGGAGCTGTTTTTT	CSVLGFHDRRSSRINTGELFF
15	TRBV11-2	NA	once	TRBJ1-1	TGTGCCAGCAGCTTAGAGGGGGCAGGAAACACTGAAGCTTTCTTT	CASSLEGAGNTEAFF
16	TRBV5-5	TRBD2	NA	TRBJ2-7	TGTGCCAGCAGCTTGAAGGTAGCGGGGATTGGCTACGAGCAGTACTTC	CASSLKVAGIGYEQYF